This TCR beta chain was captured in a study of T cell repertoires in cytomegalovirus infection. In the study overall: Newly reported HLA-C-restricted and thoroughly characterized HLA-B-restricted CMV epitopes were employed. Study results and caveats: Predominance within the ex vivo response was attributable to HLA-C-restricted CMV-specific TCR beta clonotypes.

On this clonotype: No antigen is known for it.

V lost 4 bases and J lost 6, with 10 bases in between. CDR1 MNHEY and CDR2 SMNVEV come from the germline V gene (reference sequence). CDR3 length equals 13 residues. TCRdb called the reads again in MiXCR, with one record for every CDR3 protein. Of about 770,000 distinct CDR3 sequences in the sample, 29% were seen once. This sequence originates from a human donor in good health (CMV status not recorded). Some clones in this sample may be carry-over from other donors' samples. The V and J genes are TRBV27 and TRBJ1-3, with a possible D match to TRBD1 (6 bases). This material consisted of cultured CD8+ T cells from PBMCs, taken from culture after CMV antigen stimulation. CDR3 sequence: CASSSGVENTIYF. DNA of the CDR3: TGTGCCAGCAGTTCAGGGGTTGAAAACACCATATATTTT.